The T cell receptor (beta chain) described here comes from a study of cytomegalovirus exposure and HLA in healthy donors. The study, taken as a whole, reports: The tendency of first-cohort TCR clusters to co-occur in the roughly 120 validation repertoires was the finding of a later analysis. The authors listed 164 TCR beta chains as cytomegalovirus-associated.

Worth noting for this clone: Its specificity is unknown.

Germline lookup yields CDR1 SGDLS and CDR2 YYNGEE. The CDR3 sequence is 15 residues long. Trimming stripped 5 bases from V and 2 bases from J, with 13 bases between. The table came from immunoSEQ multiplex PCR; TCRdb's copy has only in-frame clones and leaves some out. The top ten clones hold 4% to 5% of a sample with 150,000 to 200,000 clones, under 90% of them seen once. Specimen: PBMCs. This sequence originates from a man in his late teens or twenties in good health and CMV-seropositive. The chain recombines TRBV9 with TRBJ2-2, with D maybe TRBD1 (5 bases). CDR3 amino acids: CASSIGVGNTGELFF. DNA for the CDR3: TGTGCCAGCAGTATAGGGGTGGGAAACACCGGGGAGCTGTTTTTT.